This T cell receptor beta chain originates from a study of Tregs in tolerant kidney transplant recipients. Study-wide results and caveats: No direct test of biological reproducibility was done here. Findings come from small patient numbers and require larger validation.

CDR1 and CDR2 from the germline V gene are LNHDA and SQIVND (reference sequence). The CDR3 is made up of 14 amino acids. Unstimulated Tregs (CD4+CD25+CD127-) and CD4+CD25- non-Tregs were sorted from PBMCs. A word on this clone: What it binds is not known. The read falls 3 residues short of the CDR3 end, and the missing part is taken from the germline J gene.

Data came from immunoSEQ multiplex PCR; TCRdb stores just in-frame clones and leaves some out. The sample yields 50,000 or so clones, of which the top ten take up about 0.83%. This chain joins TRBV19 and TRBJ1-2; 10 bases align to TRBD1. The sequences come from CD4+ T cells from blood, collected before the transplant. The sequence derives from a human donor who received a combined kidney and bone marrow transplant. CDR3 region: CATRVSGQGLGYTF. The part of the CDR3 DNA that was read is TGTGCCACACGAGTCTCGGGACAGGGGCTCGGC.